This TCR beta chain was identified during a study of cytomegalovirus exposure and HLA in healthy donors. In the study overall: The roughly 110 validation repertoires were reported in a later analysis to have been generated on the same platform as the roughly 670 first-cohort repertoires. Study-wide results and limits: One later analysis, an examination of the 90 to 150 validation repertoires, found that first-cohort TCR clusters tended to co-occur in them. A classifier reportedly called cytomegalovirus status with high sensitivity and specificity.

The 120-subject validation cohort, separate from the roughly 700-subject first cohort, included the donors. Data came from immunoSEQ multiplex PCR; TCRdb stores just in-frame clones and leaves some out. The sample lists about 76,000 clones, 94% occurring once. This CDR3 region has 13 residues. After removal of 8 bases from V and 9 bases from J, the junction contained 7 bases not matched to a gene. Germline V gene sequence: CDR1 SNHLY, CDR2 FYNNEI. Notes on this clone: Its antigen is as yet unknown.

Sequencing used PBMCs. The sequence derives from a woman in her late teens or twenties in good health and CMV-seropositive. The chain carries TRBV2 and TRBJ2-1; 10 bases match TRBD2. The CDR3 DNA sequence: TGTGCCAGCGAAGCGGGAGGGGTGGGTGAGCAGTTCTTC. It specifies CASEAGGVGEQFF.